This TCR beta chain derives from a study of cytomegalovirus exposure and HLA in healthy donors. Findings of the study overall: Certain indistinguishable V segments, among them TRBV6-2 and TRBV6-3, were excluded.

This clone has more than one count but fewer than ten. Its antigen is unidentified. The CDR3 length is 16 residues. V dropped 3 bases and J dropped 0; count of bases not matched to a gene: 7. Germline V gene data show CDR1 as SNHLY and CDR2 as FYNNEI. 13 Jbeta primers and 60 Vbeta primers were used for the PCR. This table comes from immunoSEQ multiplex PCR, and its TCRdb copy is limited to in-frame clones, with some not included. The data show some 170,000 clones, around 75% seen once. The TCR comes from a female donor in good health and CMV-seronegative. The rearrangement uses TRBV2 and TRBJ2-7; 8 bases fit TRBD1. The specimen sequenced was PBMCs. The CDR3 nucleotides read TGTGCCAGCAGTGACATGACAGGGGTCAGCTCCTACGAGCAGTACTTC. Amino acids: CASSDMTGVSSYEQYF.